This TCR beta chain originates from a study of blood T cell repertoires in COVID-19. At the level of the study: Whether acute or convalescent, the COVID-19 samples came from the United States, Italy and Spain.

Authors' processing steps: Researchers report that nucleated cell counts were estimated from reference gene primer amplification. Assay used: immunoSEQ multiplex PCR; TCRdb lists only in-frame clones, some missing. V and J calls and clone size are copied from that table; D and trimming were computed from the DNA. The repertoire holds tens of thousands of clones, roughly 90% seen once, with over 1.2% in the top ten. In germline, CDR1 is SQVTM, CDR2 ANQGSEA. V was shortened by 7 bases and J by 5 bases, with 11 bases between the two germline ends. This CDR3 is 11 amino acids long. This clone appeared a single time.

V and J are TRBV29-1 and TRBJ1-2; D is uncertain. Material: peripheral blood. This clonotype originated in a man aged 50 to 59 with acute or convalescent COVID-19. CDR3 sequence (DNA): TGCAGCGCAGAACTCCTATATGGCTACACCTTC. Residues: CSAELLYGYTF.